The 4 T cell receptor beta chains presented below share a single source sample, sequenced in a study of blood T cell repertoires in COVID-19. TCRdb's copy holds only in-frame clones and misses some; the assay was immunoSEQ multiplex PCR. The sample carries some 400,000 clones, 81% recorded once. Sample: peripheral blood. Receptor source: a human donor with acute or convalescent COVID-19. The donor label of this sample is uncertain.

This sequence joins TRBV11-2 and TRBJ1-2; TRBD1 matches at 9 bases. The CDR3 contains 14 residues. CDR1 and CDR2 from the germline V gene are SGHAT and FQNNGV. Trimming at V came to 6 bases and at J to 4 bases, leaving 6 bases not matched to a gene. DNA of the CDR3: TGTGCCAGCAGTCAAACAGGGGGCGGCTATGGCTACACCTTC. Its protein is CASSQTGGGYGYTF.

The chain couples TRBV30 to TRBJ2-7; 7 nucleotides match TRBD2. Germline CDR1 GTSNPN, CDR2 SVGIG (reference sequence). Trimming cost V 0 bases and J 7 bases; bases outside gene matches: 15. The CDR3 loop spans 16 amino acids. The CDR3 coding sequence is TGTGCCTGGAGTGTTCCGGGAGGATTCAAGGTAGGGGAGCAGTACTTC. Its translation is CAWSVPGGFKVGEQYF.

This clone appeared a single time. V is TRBV7-9 and J is TRBJ1-6; the D gene is possibly TRBD1 (6 bases). The CDR3 covers 14 residues. Germline V gene lookup returns CDR1 SEHNR and CDR2 FQNEAQ (reference sequence). The V and J ends lost 6 bases and 9 bases respectively, with 15 bases between them. The CDR3: CASRGGAVGSPLHF. DNA for the CDR3: TGTGCCAGCAGGGGGGGGGCTGTCGGTTCACCCCTCCACTTT.

The chain carries TRBV11-2 and TRBJ1-1; a weak D match, TRBD1 (5 bases). Germline CDR1 is SGHAT and CDR2 is FQNNGV. Trimming took off 3 bases at V and 0 bases at J, with 17 bases between the two ends. The CDR3 runs 17 residues. The CDR3 DNA is TGTGCCAGCAGCTTTCTGCAGGGTCGACACATGAACACTGAAGCTTTCTTT. It encodes CASSFLQGRHMNTEAFF.